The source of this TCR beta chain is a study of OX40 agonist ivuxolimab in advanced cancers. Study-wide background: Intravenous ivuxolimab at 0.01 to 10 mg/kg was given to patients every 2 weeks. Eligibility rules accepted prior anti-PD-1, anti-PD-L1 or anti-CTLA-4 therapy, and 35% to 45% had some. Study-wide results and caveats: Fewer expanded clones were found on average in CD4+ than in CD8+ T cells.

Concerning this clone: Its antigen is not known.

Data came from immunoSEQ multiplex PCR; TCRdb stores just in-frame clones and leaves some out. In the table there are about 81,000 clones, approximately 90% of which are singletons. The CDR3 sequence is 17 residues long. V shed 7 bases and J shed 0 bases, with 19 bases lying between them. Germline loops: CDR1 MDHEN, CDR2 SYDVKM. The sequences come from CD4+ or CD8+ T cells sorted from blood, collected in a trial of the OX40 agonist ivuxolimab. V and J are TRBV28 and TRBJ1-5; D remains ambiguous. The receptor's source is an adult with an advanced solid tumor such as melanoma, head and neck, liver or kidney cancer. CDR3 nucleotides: TGTGCCAGCATCGTCTCTGGGGAAATAAGTAGCAATCAGCCCCAGCATTTT. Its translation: CASIVSGEISSNQPQHF.